This paragraph covers one T cell receptor beta chain sequence. Its cognate antigen is unknown. These data originate in a study of siplizumab effects on memory and regulatory T cells. Whole-study findings and limits: Sequences below about 10^-5 frequency were poorly captured. As a result, only a minor fraction of alloreactive clones mapped to unstimulated subsets. Mean Treg-derived proportions of mappable alloreactive CD4+ clones were roughly 70% for siplizumab and 25% to 30% for controls. Proliferating siplizumab-culture Treg suppressive function went unconfirmed.

Roughly 100,000 TCR templates underwent assay in every sample. Profiled with immunoSEQ multiplex PCR; TCRdb holds only in-frame clones, not every one. The sample records around 86,000 clones, approximately 95% being singletons. The CDR3 is made up of 11 amino acids. J was trimmed by 8 bases and V by 3 bases; bases with no gene match: 0. Germline V CDR1 and CDR2: KGHSH, LQKENI. The genes are TRBV18 and TRBJ1-2; TRBD1 matches at 7 bases. This TCR came from a human donor in good health. Sequencing input: non-Treg CD4+ T cells sorted from blood. The CDR3 region is CASSPGQGYTF. In DNA form, the CDR3 reads TGTGCCAGCTCACCGGGACAGGGCTACACCTTC.